This TCR beta chain comes out of a study of beta chain features in type 1 diabetes. This clone was seen more than once but under ten times. The antigen is undetermined. The isolated RNA, all of it, was reverse transcribed, so expressed TCRB transcripts were what got sequenced. The method was immunoSEQ multiplex PCR; TCRdb's version includes in-frame clones alone and lacks a portion of them. The sample includes under 950,000 clones, 15% to 20% of them seen just once. Findings and caveats of the study: TCRB CDR3s from Type 1 diabetes patients were moderately but significantly shorter in all four CD4+ subsets. When VDJ junctions were examined, type 1 diabetes patients showed fewer insertions and more deletions. The similarity of naive, central memory and Treg TCRB repertoires appeared greater among patients than among healthy donors.

Looked up from germline, CDR1 is LNHNV and CDR2 is YYDKDF (reference sequence). There are 17 residues in the CDR3. V lost 5 bases to trimming and J lost 5 bases, with 21 bases between them. It was via CD45RO/CCR7/CD25/CD127/CD95/CD27 that CD4+ naive, central memory, regulatory and stem cell-like memory cells were sorted. The receptor comes from a young woman in good health. The V gene is TRBV15, the J gene TRBJ2-2; D might be TRBD1 or TRBD2, each matching 7 bases. The sample was naive CD4+ T cells from blood. The CDR3 nucleotides are TGTGCCACCAGCCCAGGGGGGCTAGCGGCTGTGACCGGGGAGCTGTTTTTT. Protein: CATSPGGLAAVTGELFF.